This is a list of T cell receptor beta chains from one sample in a study of blood T cell repertoires in COVID-19. TCRdb's table, derived via immunoSEQ multiplex PCR, lists solely in-frame clones and lacks some. This sample carries 150,000 to 200,000 clones, approximately 86% of them seen once, and the ten largest clones take roughly 7%. The sample consisted of peripheral blood. The receptors come from a woman aged 80 or over in a cohort sampled during active or convalescent COVID-19. The CDR3 runs from the conserved cysteine through the conserved F or W. A D gene is named only where the DNA matches it firmly. Clone size is stated in some rows and not others, as once, few, many or a class when expanded.

j_call v_call d_call clone_size cdr3_nt cdr3_aa
TRBJ2-2 TRBV19 TRBD2 . TGTGCCAGTAGTGAACTAGCGGGGTCTCACGGGGAGCTGTTTTTT CASSELAGSHGELFF
TRBJ2-3 TRBV7-2 . . TGTGCCAGCAGCTTTATCAGGGCCACAGATACGCAGTATTTT CASSFIRATDTQYF
TRBJ2-5 TRBV15 . . TGTGCCACCAGCAAAGGGGCCCAAGAGACCCAGTACTTC CATSKGAQETQYF
TRBJ2-3 TRBV5-1 TRBD2 . TGCGCCAGCAGCTACGGACTAGCCTCAGATACGCAGTATTTT CASSYGLASDTQYF
TRBJ2-1 TRBV7-9 . . TGTGCCAGCAGCCTAACTATCAGGGACAATGAGCAGTTCTTC CASSLTIRDNEQFF
TRBJ2-4 TRBV14 TRBD2 . TGTGCCAGCAGCCAACTCGGACTAGCAGGAGACATTCAGTACTTC CASSQLGLAGDIQYF
TRBJ2-1 TRBV4-3 TRBD1 few TGCGCCAGCAGTGGGGGACAGGGGACCTACAATGAGCAGTTCTTC CASSGGQGTYNEQFF
TRBJ2-7 TRBV7-9 . . TGTGCCACCGACCCCGGGACCGGGACTTTGAGGGAGCAGTACTTC CATDPGTGTLREQYF
TRBJ1-3 TRBV6-1 . . TGTGCCAGCAGTGAGCGACAGGGAAACACCATATATTTT CASSERQGNTIYF
TRBJ1-5 TRBV5-1 . . TGCGCCAGCAGCTTGTTTCGCGGGGAGGGCAATCAGCCCCAGCATTTT CASSLFRGEGNQPQHF
TRBJ1-1 TRBV27 . . TGTGCCAGCAGTTTATTGGCAGAGAACACTGAAGCTTTCTTT CASSLLAENTEAFF
TRBJ2-1 TRBV10-3 TRBD2 . TGTGCCATCCGAATAGCGGGAGAAGTCGATGAGCAGTTCTTC CAIRIAGEVDEQFF
TRBJ2-1 TRBV10-3 TRBD1 . TGTGCCACCTACGGGACAGGGATCGATGAGCAGTTCTTC CATYGTGIDEQFF
TRBJ2-2 TRBV9 . . TGTGCCAGCAGCGTAGTCGACACCGGGGAGCTGTTTTTT CASSVVDTGELFF
TRBJ1-5 TRBV6-5 . . TGTGCCAGCAGTTACTCGAACGCAGGGCATCAGCCCCAGCATTTT CASSYSNAGHQPQHF
TRBJ2-5 TRBV7-9 . . TGTGCCAGCAGCTTCGGCCAAGAGACCCAGTACTTC CASSFGQETQYF
TRBJ1-5 TRBV6-5 . . TGTGCCAGCAGACTTAATCAGCCCCAGCATTTT CASRLNQPQHF
TRBJ1-1 TRBV10-3 . . TGTGCCATCAGTGGAATTACAGGAAACACTGAAGCTTTCTTT CAISGITGNTEAFF
TRBJ1-5 TRBV7-9 . . TGTGCCAGCAGCTTAGCACAGGTCAATCAGCCCCAGCATTTT CASSLAQVNQPQHF
TRBJ2-2 TRBV7-6 TRBD2 . TGTGCCAGCAGCTTATGGGGGGGACCGAACATTGGGGAGCTGTTTTTT CASSLWGGPNIGELFF
TRBJ1-1 TRBV27 . . TGTGCCAGCAGTTTCCTGGGGGCTACTGAAGCTTTCTTT CASSFLGATEAFF
TRBJ1-4 TRBV15 . . TGTGCCACCAGCATAGACAGTAATGAAAAACTGTTTTTT CATSIDSNEKLFF
TRBJ2-7 TRBV4-1 TRBD1 . TGCGCCAGCAGCCTCCGCAGGGGGTTCGGCGAGCAGTACTTC CASSLRRGFGEQYF
TRBJ1-1 TRBV18 TRBD1 . TGTGCCAGCTCACCGGGACAGGGGTGGGACACTGAAGCTTTCTTT CASSPGQGWDTEAFF
TRBJ2-3 TRBV11-2 . . TGTGCCAGCAGCCAGGGGCGAAACTTTTTCTATTTT CASSQGRNFFYF
TRBJ1-2 TRBV29-1 TRBD1 . TGCAGCGTTGAAGATGGTTCCGACAGGGTTAATGGCTACACCTTC CSVEDGSDRVNGYTF
TRBJ2-1 TRBV27 TRBD2 . TGTGCCAGCAGTTCGCCCCTGGGGCGGGAGCTGGCCTACAATGAGCAGTTCTTC CASSSPLGRELAYNEQFF
TRBJ1-3 TRBV6-6 . . TGTGCCAGCAGTTACCTCAACAGGGTCTCTGGAAACACCATATATTTT CASSYLNRVSGNTIYF
TRBJ1-1 TRBV18 . once TGTGCCAGCTCATCGTACTCAGGGGTCACTGAAGCTTTCTTT CASSSYSGVTEAFF
TRBJ1-5 TRBV28 TRBD1 . TGTGCCAGCAGTTCCTTCTCCAGGGGGGCGAATCAGCCCCAGCATTTT CASSSFSRGANQPQHF
TRBJ2-1 TRBV3-1/TRBV3-2 . . TGTGCCAGCAGCCCAAAACGGTTGAGCTCCTACAATGAGCAGTTCTTC CASSPKRLSSYNEQFF
TRBJ2-2 TRBV14 . . TGTGCCAGCAGCCAAGATTTACTCTACACCGGGGAGCTGTTTTTT CASSQDLLYTGELFF
TRBJ1-5 TRBV24-1 TRBD1 . TGTGCCACCAGTCAGGGGGCCAATCAGCCCCAGCATTTT CATSQGANQPQHF
TRBJ1-2 TRBV5-1 . . TGCGCCAGCAGCTTGGGTCTTTCCTATGGCTACACCTTC CASSLGLSYGYTF
TRBJ2-1 TRBV10-1 TRBD1 . TGCGCCAGCAGTTATGGACAGGGGCGGTACAATGAGCAGTTCTTC CASSYGQGRYNEQFF
TRBJ1-2 TRBV4-1 TRBD1 . TGCGCCAGCAGCCGAGACAGGGGGCTCTATGGCTACACCTTC CASSRDRGLYGYTF
TRBJ1-6 TRBV27 TRBD1 . TGTGCCAGCAGTTCCCTCGGGACAGCTAATTCACCCCTCCACTTT CASSSLGTANSPLHF
TRBJ2-1 TRBV5-4 TRBD2 . TGTGCCAGCAGCTACGGGACTAGCGGGGGGAAAGACAATGAGCAGTTCTTC CASSYGTSGGKDNEQFF
TRBJ1-3 TRBV5-4 . . TGTGCCAGCAGCTTGAGGGGTTCTGGAAACACCATATATTTT CASSLRGSGNTIYF
TRBJ1-4 TRBV5-5 . . TGTGCCAGCAGCTTAACAGGGAGTTCAGCTGAAAAACTGTTTTTT CASSLTGSSAEKLFF
TRBJ1-4 TRBV5-1 . . TGCGCCAGCAGCTTGTTTGGGGCCAGTGAAAAACTGTTTTTT CASSLFGASEKLFF
TRBJ1-1 TRBV28 . once TGTGCCAGCAGTTCCATCCTGTCGTGGGCGAACACTGAAGCTTTCTTT CASSSILSWANTEAFF
TRBJ1-2 TRBV6-2/TRBV6-3 TRBD1 once TGTGCCAGCAGTTACGGACAGGGGAAGGGCTATGGCTACACCTTC CASSYGQGKGYGYTF
TRBJ1-1 TRBV5-5 TRBD1 . TGTGCCAGCAGCTACGGGACAGTGAACACTGAAGCTTTCTTT CASSYGTVNTEAFF
TRBJ2-7 TRBV19 TRBD1 . TGTGCCAGTATGATTTCAGGGGGCGACGAGCAGTACTTC CASMISGGDEQYF
TRBJ2-7 TRBV3-1/TRBV3-2 TRBD1 few TGTGCCAGCAGCCCCTGGGACAGCTCCTACGAGCAGTACTTC CASSPWDSSYEQYF
TRBJ2-5 TRBV6-1 . . TGTGCCAGCAGCCGAGGGGAGACCCAGTACTTC CASSRGETQYF
TRBJ1-1 TRBV5-5 . . TGTGCCAGCAGCTTCGTTTCGGACACTGAAGCTTTCTTT CASSFVSDTEAFF
TRBJ2-3 TRBV14 . . TGTGCCAGCAGCCCCCGGAGGGAACCGCAGTATTTT CASSPRREPQYF